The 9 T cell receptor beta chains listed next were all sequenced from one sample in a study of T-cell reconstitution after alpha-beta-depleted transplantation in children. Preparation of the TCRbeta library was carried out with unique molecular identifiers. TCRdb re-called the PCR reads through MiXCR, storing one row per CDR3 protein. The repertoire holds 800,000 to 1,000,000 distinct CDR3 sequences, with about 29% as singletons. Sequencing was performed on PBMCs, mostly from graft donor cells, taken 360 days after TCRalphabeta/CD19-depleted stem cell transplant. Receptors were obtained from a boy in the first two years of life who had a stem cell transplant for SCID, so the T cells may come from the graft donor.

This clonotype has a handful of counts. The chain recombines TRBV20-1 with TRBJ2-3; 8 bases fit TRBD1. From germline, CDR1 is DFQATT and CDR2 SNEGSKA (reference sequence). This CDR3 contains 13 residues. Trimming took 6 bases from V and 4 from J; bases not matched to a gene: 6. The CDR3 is CSADRGAADTQYF. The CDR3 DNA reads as TGCAGTGCCGACAGGGGAGCGGCAGATACGCAGTATTTT.

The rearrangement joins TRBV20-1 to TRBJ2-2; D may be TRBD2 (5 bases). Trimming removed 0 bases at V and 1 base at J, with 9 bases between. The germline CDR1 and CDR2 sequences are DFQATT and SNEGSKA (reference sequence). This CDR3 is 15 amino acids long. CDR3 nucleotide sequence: TGCAGTGCTAGAGAAGGACTTCTGAACACCGGGGAGCTGTTTTTT. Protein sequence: CSAREGLLNTGELFF.

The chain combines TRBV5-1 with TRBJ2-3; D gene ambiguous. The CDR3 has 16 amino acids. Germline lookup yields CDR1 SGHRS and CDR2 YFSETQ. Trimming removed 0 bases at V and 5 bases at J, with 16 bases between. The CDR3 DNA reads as TGCGCCAGCAGCTTGGCCGGCAGACCAGTTCAAGATACGCAGTATTTT. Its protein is CASSLAGRPVQDTQYF.

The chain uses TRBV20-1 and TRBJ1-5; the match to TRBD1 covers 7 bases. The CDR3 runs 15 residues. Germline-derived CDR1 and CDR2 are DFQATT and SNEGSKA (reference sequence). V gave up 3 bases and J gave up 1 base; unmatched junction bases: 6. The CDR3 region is CSARGTEGSNQPQHF. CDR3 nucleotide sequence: TGCAGTGCTAGGGGGACAGAAGGGAGCAATCAGCCCCAGCATTTT.

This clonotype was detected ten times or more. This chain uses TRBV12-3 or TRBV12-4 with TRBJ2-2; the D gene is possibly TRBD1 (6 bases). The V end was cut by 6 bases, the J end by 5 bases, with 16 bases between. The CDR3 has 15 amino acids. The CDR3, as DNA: TGTGCCAGCAGGGCTTGGGGCAGGGGAACCGGGGAGCTGTTTTTT. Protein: CASRAWGRGTGELFF.

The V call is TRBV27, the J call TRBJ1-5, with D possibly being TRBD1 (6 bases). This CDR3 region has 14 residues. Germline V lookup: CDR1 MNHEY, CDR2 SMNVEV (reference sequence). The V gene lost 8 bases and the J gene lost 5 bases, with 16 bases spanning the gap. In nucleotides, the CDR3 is TGTGCCAGCCAGATCACAGGGAAGGATCAGCCCCAGCATTTT. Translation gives CASQITGKDQPQHF.

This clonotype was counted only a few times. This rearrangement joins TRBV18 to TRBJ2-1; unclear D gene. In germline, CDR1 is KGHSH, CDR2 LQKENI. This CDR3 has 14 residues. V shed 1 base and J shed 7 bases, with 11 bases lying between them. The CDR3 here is CASSPLGEANEQFF. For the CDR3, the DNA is TGTGCCAGCTCACCACTTGGGGAAGCAAATGAGCAGTTCTTC.

DNA of the CDR3: TGTGCCAGCAGTTACTCGGGGCCCAGGGCTGAAGCTTTCTTT. It translates to CASSYSGPRAEAFF. The chain carries TRBV6-2 or TRBV6-3 and TRBJ1-1; tentative D call: TRBD1 (5 bases). V was trimmed by 0 bases and J by 6 bases, leaving 11 bases between them. The CDR3 contains 14 residues. The germline gives CDR1 MNHEY, CDR2 SVGEGT.

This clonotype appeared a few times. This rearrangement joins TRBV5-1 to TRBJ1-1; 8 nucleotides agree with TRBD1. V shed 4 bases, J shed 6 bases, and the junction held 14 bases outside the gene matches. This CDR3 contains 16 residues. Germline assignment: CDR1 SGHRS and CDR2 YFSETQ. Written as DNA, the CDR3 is TGCGCCAGCAGCCCCAGTGGACAGGGCTTCCCTGCTGAAGCTTTCTTT. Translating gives CASSPSGQGFPAEAFF.